This entry describes one T cell receptor (beta chain). Some clones are missing from TCRdb's copy, which holds only in-frame ones; the method was immunoSEQ multiplex PCR. Of roughly 170,000 clones in the sample, around 74% were seen once. This record comes from a study of blood T cell repertoires in COVID-19. The germline V gene has CDR1 MDHEN and CDR2 SYDVKM. After removal of 6 bases from V and 4 bases from J, the junction contained 2 bases not matched to a gene. The CDR3 spans 12 residues. This chain connects TRBV28 to TRBJ1-2; TRBD1 matches 7 bases. This receptor was identified in a woman of 80 years or more with acute or convalescent COVID-19. Sequences were obtained from peripheral blood. CDR3 coding DNA: TGTGCCAGCAGCAACAGGGGCTATGGCTACACCTTC. It is translated as CASSNRGYGYTF.